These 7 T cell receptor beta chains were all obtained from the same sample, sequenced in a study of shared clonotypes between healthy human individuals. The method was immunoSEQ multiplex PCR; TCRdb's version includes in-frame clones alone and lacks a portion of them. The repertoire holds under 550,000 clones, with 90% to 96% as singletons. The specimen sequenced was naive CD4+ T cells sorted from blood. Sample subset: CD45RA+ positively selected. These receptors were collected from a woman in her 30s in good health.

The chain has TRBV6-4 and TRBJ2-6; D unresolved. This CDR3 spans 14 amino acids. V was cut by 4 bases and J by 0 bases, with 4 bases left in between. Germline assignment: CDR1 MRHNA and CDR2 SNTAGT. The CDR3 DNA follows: TGTGCCAGCAGTGGGTACTCTGGGGCCAACGTCCTGACTTTC. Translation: CASSGYSGANVLTF.

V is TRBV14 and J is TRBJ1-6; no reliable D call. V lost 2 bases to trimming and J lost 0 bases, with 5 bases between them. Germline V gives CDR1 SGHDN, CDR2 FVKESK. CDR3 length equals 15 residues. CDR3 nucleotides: TGTGCCAGCAGCCAATTGAGCTCCTATAATTCACCCCTCCACTTT. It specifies CASSQLSSYNSPLHF.

Here the CDR3 DNA reads TGTGCCTGGAGTCCCGGTCCCGGGGAGCTGTTTTTT. Translated, it gives CAWSPGPGELFF. The rearrangement joins TRBV30 to TRBJ2-2; D remains unclear. This CDR3 comprises 12 residues. Germline V gene sequence: CDR1 GTSNPN, CDR2 SVGIG (reference sequence). Trimming stripped 2 bases from V and 6 bases from J, with 7 bases between.

For the CDR3, the DNA is TGTGCCAGCAGCTTAACGACAGGGGGCAACGAGCAGTACTTC. Residues: CASSLTTGGNEQYF. V is TRBV7-3 and J is TRBJ2-7; 10 nucleotides line up with TRBD1. Germline CDR1 and CDR2: SGHTA and FQGTGA. The length of the CDR3 is 14 residues. Germline trimming cut 0 bases from V and 5 bases from J; bases unmatched to any gene: 1.

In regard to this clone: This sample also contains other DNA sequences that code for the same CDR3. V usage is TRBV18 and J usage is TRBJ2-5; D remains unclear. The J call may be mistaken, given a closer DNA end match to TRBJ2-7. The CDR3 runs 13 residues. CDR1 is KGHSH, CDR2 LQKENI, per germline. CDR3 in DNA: TGTGCCAGCTCACCACCTAGTTCCTACGAGCAGTACTTC. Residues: CASSPPSSYEQYF.

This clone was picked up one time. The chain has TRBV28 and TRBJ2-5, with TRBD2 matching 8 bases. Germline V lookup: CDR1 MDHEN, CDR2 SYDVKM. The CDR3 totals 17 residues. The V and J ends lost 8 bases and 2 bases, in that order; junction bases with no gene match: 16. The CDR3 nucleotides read TGTGCCAGCCTCGGGCGGGGGGAAGGGCTCTTACAAGAGACCCAGTACTTC. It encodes CASLGRGEGLLQETQYF.

The CDR3 coding sequence is TGTGCCAGCAGTAACCCATGGGTTGGAGCCTACGAGCAGTACTTC. Its translation is CASSNPWVGAYEQYF. The rearrangement uses TRBV28 and TRBJ2-7, with D uncertain. V shed 5 bases and J shed 2 bases, with 16 bases lying between them. The CDR3 is made up of 15 amino acids. Germline CDR1 reads MDHEN; CDR2 reads SYDVKM. The full variable domain, with the rest looked up from reference TRBV28 and TRBJ2-7, is DVKVTQSSRYLVKRTGEKVFLECVQDMDHENMFWYRQDPGLGLRLIYFSYDVKMKEKGDIPEGYSVSREKKERFSLILESASTNQTSMYLCASSNPWVGAYEQYFGPGTRLTVT.